The source of this T cell receptor beta chain is a study of blood T cell repertoires in COVID-19 (dated by TCRdb to between 2020 and 2021). For the study in its entirety: The collaborator samples originated in the United States, Italy and Spain and spanned the acute and convalescent phases of COVID-19. The material from the prospective study consisted of cDNA or gDNA derived from T cells, B-cell-depleted T cells, or PBMCs. Deeply sampled blood TCRbeta repertoires from subjects exposed to, actively infected with, or recovered from COVID-19 were included in the dataset. The repertoires were made available in a free public database intended to serve as a resource for research on the immune response to SARS-CoV-2. The samples were drawn from two sources: the first 160 participants of the ongoing ImmuneRACE study, and 950 to 1,500 subjects contributed by 6 global collaborators. Sample metadata almost always included a de-identified subject ID, COVID-19 status, age in years and sex. Where HLA class I and class II types were available, the types were taken from metadata supplied by the sample provider, not from assay-based typing.

Collaborating institutions collected whole blood in K2EDTA tubes following their own protocols. Collaborator samples were shipped for TCRbeta analysis as frozen whole blood, isolated PBMCs, or DNA extracted from either sample type. Beyond this particular receptor, the publication reports: The amount of clinical and demographic metadata varied by source and participant and was provided uncurated.

From the cysteine through the phenylalanine, the CDR3 covers 14 amino acids. CDR3 DNA only is kept here, 42 bases in frame from base 1. The germline V gene (reference sequence) provides CDR1 MNHEY and CDR2 SMNVEV. The junction carries 15 bases between V and J, which are trimmed by 5 bases and 4 bases respectively. As to this clone: Its antigen target is currently unknown. Per-base quality was not reported, and no clone a single base away is much larger than it.

TCRbeta CDR3 regions were amplified from genomic DNA by means of the immunoSEQ Assay, a bias-controlled multiplex PCR. The study's own analysis went as follows. Within the assay, amplification of reference gene primers was used to estimate how many nucleated cells each sample contained. To quantify the absolute abundance of each unique TCRbeta CDR3 rearrangement, sequence reads were collapsed and filtered. For each sample, productive Simpson clonality was calculated by taking the square root of Simpson's diversity index across productive rearrangements. The table comes from immuneACCESS by way of TCRdb, which keeps in-frame sequences with V and J called. Part of the clones is missing from these tables; in studies checked, under half for an unresolved V gene and the rest for unknown reasons. V, J and clone size were drawn from that table, and D and trimming were deduced from the DNA. The sample table shows some 100,000 clones, and about 92% are seen once. The ten biggest clones cover about 6.6% of the sample.

The chain was built from TRBV27 and TRBJ2-7, with an unclear D gene assignment. Source material: peripheral blood. This clonotype originated in a woman aged 60-75 years with active COVID-19. This receptor carries the CDR3 CASSKASPPYEQYF. The bases read TGTGCCAGCAGTAAAGCTTCTCCTCCTTACGAGCAGTACTTC.